This entry lists 29 T cell receptor beta chains sequenced from one sample in a study of beta chain features in type 1 diabetes. Findings and caveats of the study: A moderate, significant TCRB CDR3 shortening appeared in type 1 diabetes across four CD4+ subsets.

Of the isolated RNA, all was reverse transcribed, and so the sequenced material was expressed TCRB transcripts. The data were produced by immunoSEQ multiplex PCR, yet TCRdb's version contains in-frame clones alone and is incomplete. The profile shows some 290,000 clones, roughly 13% of them singletons. No cognate antigen is known for these TCRs. What was sequenced was naive CD4+ T cells from blood. These receptors were obtained from a man younger than 45 with type 1 diabetes.

This clone has only a few counts. The CDR3 protein is CASSIHRDTATNEKLFF. The DNA of the CDR3 is TGTGCCAGTAGTATCCACCGGGACACGGCAACTAATGAAAAACTGTTTTTT. The V and J genes are TRBV19 and TRBJ1-4; a weak D match, TRBD1 (6 bases). The CDR3 is made up of 17 amino acids. Trimming shortened V by 3 bases and J by 0 bases, and 14 bases separated the two germline ends. From germline, CDR1 is LNHDA and CDR2 SQIVND (reference sequence).

The V call is TRBV4-3, the J call TRBJ1-5, with TRBD1 as a possible D gene (6 bases). Trimming removed 0 bases at V and 7 bases at J, with 19 bases between. The CDR3 sequence is 17 residues long. Germline CDR1 is LGHNA and CDR2 is YSLEER. CDR3 DNA: TGCGCCAGCAGCCAAGAGCCCCTGGACAGCGGTGGACAGCCCCAGCATTTT. Its translation: CASSQEPLDSGGQPQHF.

This clone was picked up a small number of times. This rearrangement joins TRBV7-3 to TRBJ2-1; 10 nucleotides match TRBD2. Trimming removed 3 bases from V and 5 bases from J; junction bases left unmatched: 4. The CDR3 has 15 amino acids. Germline V gene sequence: CDR1 SGHTA, CDR2 FQGTGA. The CDR3 DNA reads TGTGCCAGCAGCTTCGGACTAGCGGCAAACAATGAGCAGTTCTTC. This codes for CASSFGLAANNEQFF.

This clone was seen more than once but under ten times. The J gene is TRBJ1-1, the V gene TRBV14, with a weak D call TRBD1 (5 bases). This CDR3 region has 15 residues. Trimming took off 2 bases at V and 1 base at J, with 11 bases between the two ends. Looked up from germline, CDR1 is SGHDN and CDR2 is FVKESK. The CDR3 protein is CASSQMGRANTEAFF. CDR3 sequence (DNA): TGTGCCAGCAGCCAAATGGGCAGGGCGAACACTGAAGCTTTCTTT.

This chain links TRBV7-9 with TRBJ2-7; D is perhaps TRBD2 (5 bases). Germline values: CDR1 SEHNR, CDR2 FQNEAQ (reference sequence). V was cut by 1 base and J by 5 bases, with 21 bases left in between. The CDR3 loop spans 17 amino acids. CDR3 DNA: TGTGCCAGCAGCTTAGAGCAGCAGCGGTTCTTCTGGGACGAGCAGTACTTC. It specifies CASSLEQQRFFWDEQYF.

The chain employs TRBV20-1 and TRBJ1-1; no firm D call. The V and J ends lost 0 bases and 8 bases respectively, with 7 bases between them. The CDR3 runs to 11 residues. The germline V gene has CDR1 DFQATT and CDR2 SNEGSKA (reference sequence). This chain's CDR3 is CSARDIPEAFF. The DNA of the CDR3 is TGCAGTGCTAGAGATATCCCGGAAGCTTTCTTT.

This clone was seen a handful of times. The chain carries TRBV28 and TRBJ2-1, with D possibly TRBD1 on 6 matching bases. CDR1 and CDR2 (germline): MDHEN, SYDVKM. V was cut by 7 bases and J by 5 bases, with 12 bases left in between. The CDR3 length is 13 residues. CDR3 in DNA: TGTGCCAGCACTGGACAGACTAACAATGAGCAGTTCTTC. Its translation is CASTGQTNNEQFF. The variable domain in full, with the rest retrieved from reference TRBV28 and TRBJ2-1, is DVKVTQSSRYLVKRTGEKVFLECVQDMDHENMFWYRQDPGLGLRLIYFSYDVKMKEKGDIPEGYSVSREKKERFSLILESASTNQTSMYLCASTGQTNNEQFFGPGTRLTVL.

This clone appeared a few times. This chain links TRBV9 with TRBJ1-1; D is uncertain. V lost 0 bases to trimming and J lost 6 bases, with 12 bases between them. Germline V gives CDR1 SGDLS, CDR2 YYNGEE. This CDR3 comprises 14 residues. This chain's CDR3 is CASSVVRVASEAFF. CDR3 bases: TGTGCCAGCAGCGTAGTGCGGGTTGCTTCTGAAGCTTTCTTT.

The V gene is TRBV4-2, the J gene TRBJ2-1, with D perhaps TRBD2 (5 bases). Trimming removed 1 base at V and 6 bases at J, with 13 bases between. Germline values: CDR1 LGHNA, CDR2 YNFKEQ. The length of the CDR3 is 15 residues. The CDR3 bases are TGTGCCAGCAGCCAAGTTGAGCTAGCCCGCAATGAGCAGTTCTTC. Translating gives CASSQVELARNEQFF.

The chain combines TRBV7-7 with TRBJ2-5; 9 nucleotides match TRBD1. Trimming removed 5 bases from V and 5 bases from J; junction bases left unmatched: 3. CDR1 is SSHAT and CDR2 is FNYEAQ in the germline V gene (reference sequence). This CDR3 has 13 residues. CDR3 region: CASSAGTGETQYF. The DNA for the CDR3 is TGTGCCAGCAGCGCCGGGACAGGGGAGACCCAGTACTTC.

The CDR3 DNA sequence: TGTGCCAGCAGCCCATTCCTCATGGGGACAGTGAACTATGGCTACACCTTC. It translates to CASSPFLMGTVNYGYTF. The J gene is TRBJ1-2, the V gene TRBV4-2; TRBD1 matches at 7 bases. After removal of 4 bases from V and 2 bases from J, the junction contained 13 bases not matched to a gene. CDR1 and CDR2 from the germline V gene are LGHNA and YNFKEQ. This CDR3 region has 17 residues.

This clone was seen a few times. V gene TRBV7-9 combines with J gene TRBJ2-7; TRBD2 is a possible D gene (7 bases). The CDR3 consists of 16 residues. Per germline, CDR1 SEHNR and CDR2 FQNEAQ (reference sequence). V was trimmed by 5 bases and J by 2 bases, leaving 19 bases between them. The CDR3 loop reads CASSNLKGGEPYEQYF. In nucleotides, the CDR3 is TGTGCCAGCAGCAACCTCAAGGGGGGGGAACCCTACGAGCAGTACTTC.

This clone has only a few counts. The chain uses TRBV5-1 and TRBJ2-2; the D gene is possibly TRBD1 (6 bases). Germline CDR1 is SGHRS and CDR2 is YFSETQ. The CDR3 totals 14 residues. V lost 7 bases and J lost 0, with 10 bases in between. The chain's CDR3 is CASQGTPNTGELFF. CDR3 nucleotides: TGCGCCAGCCAAGGGACACCGAACACCGGGGAGCTGTTTTTT.

This clone was observed a handful of times. The CDR3 sequence is CASSLVSVGRSGQPQHF. The CDR3 nucleotides are TGTGCCAGCAGCTTAGTATCCGTGGGCAGGTCGGGACAGCCCCAGCATTTT. The chain links TRBV7-2 to TRBJ1-5; no clear D gene. This CDR3 is 17 amino acids long. The V end lost 1 base, the J end lost 7 bases, and 20 bases lay between the germline ends. The V gene's germline CDR1 is SGHTA and CDR2 FQGNSA.

This clone was observed a few times. The CDR3 sequence: CASSLTRYNEQFF. The DNA of the CDR3 is TGTGCCAGCAGTTTGACTAGGTACAATGAGCAGTTCTTC. This sequence joins TRBV2 and TRBJ2-1; D is perhaps TRBD2 (6 bases). V lost 5 bases and J 4 bases, leaving 9 bases between the germline ends. This CDR3 has 13 amino acids. Germline values: CDR1 SNHLY, CDR2 FYNNEI. The full variable domain, completed using reference TRBV2 and TRBJ2-1, is EPEVTQTPSHQVTQMGQEVILRCVPISNHLYFYWYRQILGQKVEFLVSFYNNEISEKSEIFDDQFSVERPDGSNFTLKIRSTKLEDSAMYFCASSLTRYNEQFFGPGTRLTVL.

This rearrangement joins TRBV7-3 to TRBJ2-5; 12 nucleotides match TRBD1. The CDR3 covers 16 residues. After removal of 1 base from V and 6 bases from J, the junction contained 6 bases not matched to a gene. The germline V gene encodes CDR1 SGHTA and CDR2 FQGTGA. For the CDR3, the DNA is TGTGCCAGCAGCTTAAGCGGGACAGGGGGCGGAAAGACCCAGTACTTC. Translating gives CASSLSGTGGGKTQYF.

The chain combines TRBV7-2 with TRBJ2-3; D gene uncertain. The CDR3 contains 15 residues. Germline V lookup: CDR1 SGHTA, CDR2 FQGNSA. V was pared by 1 base and J by 4 bases, with 12 bases between. The CDR3 spells CASSLGLGRADTQYF. The CDR3 bases are TGTGCCAGCAGCTTAGGGCTAGGTCGCGCAGATACGCAGTATTTT. Supplemented by reference TRBV7-2 and TRBJ2-3, the full variable domain reads GAGVSQSPSNKVTEKGKDVELRCDPISGHTALYWYRQSLGQGLEFLIYFQGNSAPDKSGLPSDRFSAERTGGSVSTLTIQRTQQEDSAVYLCASSLGLGRADTQYFGPGTRLTVL.

This clone was detected only a few times. This sequence joins TRBV9 and TRBJ1-2; TRBD1 might be the D (6 bases). CDR3 length: 15 residues. The germline V gene has CDR1 SGDLS and CDR2 YYNGEE. Deletions cut 0 bases from V and 4 bases from J, with 13 bases between. In DNA, the CDR3 is TGTGCCAGCAGCGTAGCTAGGCAGGGGCCCTATGGCTACACCTTC. Its translation is CASSVARQGPYGYTF.

This clone was counted only a few times. The genes are TRBV4-3 and TRBJ2-1; no clear D gene. V was pared by 0 bases and J by 1 base, with 4 bases between. The CDR3 spans 14 residues. The germline V gene encodes CDR1 LGHNA and CDR2 YSLEER. The DNA of the CDR3 is TGCGCCAGCAGCCAAGACAGATCCTACAATGAGCAGTTCTTC. It yields the protein CASSQDRSYNEQFF.

This clone was seen only a few times. J is TRBJ2-1 and V is TRBV7-2, with 7 bases identical to TRBD2. Germline loops: CDR1 SGHTA, CDR2 FQGNSA. J lost 4 bases, V lost 5 bases, and 8 bases had no gene match. The CDR3 extends over 15 amino acids. The CDR3 protein is CASSLGLPSYNEQFF. The CDR3 DNA sequence: TGTGCCAGCAGCCTGGGACTACCCAGTTACAATGAGCAGTTCTTC.

This rearrangement joins TRBV5-1 to TRBJ2-7; perhaps TRBD1 as D (6 bases). V was clipped by 0 bases and J by 3 bases, with 13 bases between them. Per the germline V gene, CDR1 is SGHRS and CDR2 is YFSETQ. The CDR3 contains 15 residues. CDR3 sequence reads: CASSLAGTYLYEQYF. The CDR3 coding sequence is TGCGCCAGCAGCTTGGCCGGGACATATCTCTACGAGCAGTACTTC.

The chain carries TRBV5-1 and TRBJ2-2; 8 positions agree with TRBD2. The CDR3 contains 17 residues. In germline, CDR1 is SGHRS, CDR2 YFSETQ. V shed 0 bases and J 4 bases; nucleotides not matched to a gene: 8. CDR3 residues: CASSLAGSGITTGELFF. The CDR3 nucleotides are TGCGCCAGCAGCTTGGCGGGTAGCGGGATAACCACCGGGGAGCTGTTTTTT.

In this sample, this clone turned up a few times. V usage is TRBV7-8 and J usage is TRBJ2-1; D possibly corresponds to TRBD2 (5 bases). The ends were cut back, 4 bases at V and 6 bases at J, with 10 bases in the middle. Germline lookup yields CDR1 SGHVS and CDR2 FQNEAQ. The CDR3 is 13 residues long. The DNA for the CDR3 is TGTGCCAGCAGCTCCGGACGGGGCAATGAGCAGTTCTTC. Translation gives CASSSGRGNEQFF.

This clone was found a few times. The chain joins TRBV18 to TRBJ2-1; 8 nucleotides match TRBD1. This CDR3 contains 14 residues. V trimming: 4 bases; J trimming: 10 bases; junction bases outside the gene matches: 9. Per the germline V gene, CDR1 is KGHSH and CDR2 is LQKENI. CDR3 residues: CASSRQGSSEEQFF. In nucleotides, the CDR3 is TGTGCCAGCTCACGACAGGGGAGCAGCGAGGAGCAGTTCTTC.

The chain joins TRBV9 to TRBJ2-2; 7 bases map to TRBD2. The CDR3 contains 14 residues. The V gene's germline CDR1 is SGDLS and CDR2 YYNGEE. Germline trimming cut 0 bases from V and 7 bases from J; bases unmatched to any gene: 3. In nucleotides, the CDR3 is TGTGCCAGCAGCGTAGCTGGGGGGGACGGGGAGCTGTTTTTT. Encoded protein: CASSVAGGDGELFF.

The table lists this clone with a few counts. The chain links TRBV7-9 to TRBJ2-1; weak D call: TRBD2 (6 bases). The V gene's germline CDR1 is SEHNR and CDR2 FQNEAQ (reference sequence). The CDR3 is 15 residues long. Trimming left V 1 base short and J 0 bases short, with 7 bases between. CDR3 protein: CASSLGRGSYNEQFF. The CDR3 DNA reads as TGTGCCAGCAGCTTAGGGAGGGGCTCCTACAATGAGCAGTTCTTC. The full variable domain, rest sourced from reference TRBV7-9 and TRBJ2-1, is DTGVSQNPRHKITKRGQNVTFRCDPISEHNRLYWYRQTLGQGPEFLTYFQNEAQLEKSRLLSDRFSAERPKGSFSTLEIQRTEQGDSAMYLCASSLGRGSYNEQFFGPGTRLTVL.

The chain has TRBV5-1 and TRBJ2-1, with 15 bases that match TRBD2. CDR1 is SGHRS, CDR2 YFSETQ, per germline. The CDR3 has 19 amino acids. V dropped 4 bases and J dropped 0; count of bases not matched to a gene: 8. The CDR3 sequence is CASSPGTSGRPSSYNEQFF. DNA of the CDR3: TGCGCCAGCAGCCCGGGGACTAGCGGGAGGCCCAGCTCCTACAATGAGCAGTTCTTC.

The sample holds one count of this clone. The J gene is TRBJ2-5, the V gene TRBV7-9, with 9 nucleotides matching TRBD2. V lost 2 bases, J lost 0 bases, and 10 bases stayed unmatched. The length of the CDR3 is 18 residues. CDR1 and CDR2 from the germline V gene are SEHNR and FQNEAQ (reference sequence). This CDR3 reads CASSLWAGAGGYQETQYF. The CDR3 DNA is TGTGCCAGCAGCTTATGGGCAGGAGCGGGGGGATACCAAGAGACCCAGTACTTC.

The V call is TRBV11-3, the J call TRBJ2-3; 13 nucleotides match TRBD2. Looked up from germline, CDR1 is SGHNT and CDR2 is YENEEA. V was clipped by 5 bases and J by 2 bases; unmatched bases: 4. This CDR3 has 16 amino acids. In DNA, the CDR3 is TGTGCCAGCAGCCCCACTAGCGGGAGGGCCACAGATACGCAGTATTTT. It codes for CASSPTSGRATDTQYF.